The T cell receptor (beta chain) described here comes from a study of blood T cell repertoires in COVID-19. Study as a whole: Sites across the United States, Italy and Spain contributed samples from acute and convalescent COVID-19. PBMCs, B-cell-depleted T cells, or T cells provided the cDNA or gDNA that made up the material.

Authors' data handling: Reference gene primer amplification yielded estimated nucleated cell counts. TCRdb's copy holds only in-frame clones and misses some; the assay was immunoSEQ multiplex PCR. D and trimming come from the DNA, and the V and J calls and clone size come from that table. The profile shows some 120,000 clones, 70% to 80% of them singletons. V lost 2 bases and J lost 2; bases outside the gene matches: 7. This CDR3 has 15 amino acids. Looked up from germline, CDR1 is SGHRS and CDR2 is YFSETQ. The receptor's source is a human donor in a cohort sampled during active COVID-19. The sequenced material came from peripheral blood. The chain uses TRBV5-1 and TRBJ2-7; 7 bases agree with TRBD1. CDR3 bases: TGCGCCAGCAGCTTCGGTCGGGACAGCACCTACGAGCAGTACTTC. Translating gives CASSFGRDSTYEQYF.